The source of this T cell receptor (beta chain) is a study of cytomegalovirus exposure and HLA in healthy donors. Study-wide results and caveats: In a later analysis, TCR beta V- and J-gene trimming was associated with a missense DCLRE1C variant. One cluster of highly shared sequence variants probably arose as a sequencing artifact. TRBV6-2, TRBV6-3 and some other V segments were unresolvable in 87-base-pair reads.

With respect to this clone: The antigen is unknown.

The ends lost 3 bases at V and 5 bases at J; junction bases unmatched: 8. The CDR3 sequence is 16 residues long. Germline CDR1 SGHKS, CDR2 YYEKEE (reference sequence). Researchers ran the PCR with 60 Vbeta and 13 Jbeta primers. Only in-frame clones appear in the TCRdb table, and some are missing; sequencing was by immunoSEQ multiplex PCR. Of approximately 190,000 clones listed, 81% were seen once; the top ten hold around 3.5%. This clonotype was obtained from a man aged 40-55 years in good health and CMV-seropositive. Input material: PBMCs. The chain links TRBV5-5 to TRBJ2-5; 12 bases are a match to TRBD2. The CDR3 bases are TGTGCCAGCAGCTCACTCCTAGCGGGGGGGCGTGAGACCCAGTACTTC. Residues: CASSSLLAGGRETQYF.